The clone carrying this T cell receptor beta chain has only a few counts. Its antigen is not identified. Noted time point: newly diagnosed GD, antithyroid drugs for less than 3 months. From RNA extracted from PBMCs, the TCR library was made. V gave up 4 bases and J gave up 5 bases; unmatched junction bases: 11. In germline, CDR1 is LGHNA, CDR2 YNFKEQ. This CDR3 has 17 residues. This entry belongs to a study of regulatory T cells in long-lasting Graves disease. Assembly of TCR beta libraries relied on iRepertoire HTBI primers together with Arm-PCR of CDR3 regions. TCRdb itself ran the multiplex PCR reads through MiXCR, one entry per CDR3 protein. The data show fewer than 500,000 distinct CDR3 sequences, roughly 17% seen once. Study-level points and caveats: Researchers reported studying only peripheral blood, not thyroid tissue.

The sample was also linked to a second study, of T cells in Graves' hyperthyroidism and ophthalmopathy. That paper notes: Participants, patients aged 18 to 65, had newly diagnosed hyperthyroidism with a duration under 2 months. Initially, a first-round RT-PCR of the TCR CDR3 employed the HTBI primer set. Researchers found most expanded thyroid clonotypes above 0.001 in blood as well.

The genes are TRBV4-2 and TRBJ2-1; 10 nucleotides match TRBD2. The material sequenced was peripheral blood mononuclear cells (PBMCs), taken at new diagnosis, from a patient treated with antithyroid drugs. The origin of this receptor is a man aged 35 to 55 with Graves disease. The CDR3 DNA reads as TGTGCCAGCAGCCGACTCACCGGGACTAGCGCTCACAATGAGCAGTTCTTC. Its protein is CASSRLTGTSAHNEQFF.